The following is a T cell receptor beta chain sequence with its context. Its antigen remains unknown. This sample is part of a study of blood T cells in healthy people across ages. The overall study: Capture via template switching afforded approximately one barcoded beta molecule per two T cells. Study results and limitations: Per million T cells, the diversity of TCR beta decreased roughly linearly as age advanced.

Total RNA was extracted at no less than 6 micrograms per sample. The CDR3 has 14 residues. Germline values: CDR1 MNHEY, CDR2 SMNVEV (reference sequence). Trimming took 6 bases from V and 8 from J; bases not matched to a gene: 9. A second PCR, run for about 7 to 11 cycles, used a sample-barcoded 5' primer plus a J-beta primer mix. From the 5' RACE reads, TCRdb called clonotypes with MiXCR, one entry per CDR3 protein. The repertoire holds about 970,000 distinct CDR3 sequences, with roughly half as singletons. This TCR was recovered from a woman aged 55-69 years in good health. What was sequenced was blood. This rearrangement joins TRBV27 to TRBJ1-2; 10 bases map to TRBD1. CDR3 nucleotide sequence: TGTGCCAGCAGGCAGACAGGGGGCAGGAGGGGCTACACCTTC. This codes for CASRQTGGRRGYTF.